This T cell receptor (beta chain) was observed in a study of shared clonotypes between healthy human individuals. Study-level points and caveats: The study sampled only blood, and tissue repertoires likely differ. A small donor pool kept down the genetic and exposure-history diversity that was represented.

Negatively enriched CD4+ T cells were divided by CD45RA into naive and memory. Generated by immunoSEQ multiplex PCR, the TCRdb table keeps only in-frame clones and is missing some. The table includes a few million clones, roughly nine tenths detected once. About this clone: What it recognizes is unknown.

Germline V lookup: CDR1 LNHDA, CDR2 SQIVND (reference sequence). V lost 5 bases and J lost 5, with 18 bases in between. The CDR3 has 15 amino acids. The sequencing input was naive CD4+ T cells sorted from blood. Subset specified: CD45RA+ positively selected. The chain carries TRBV19 and TRBJ1-2; the D is unclear. This TCR derives from a man aged 18 to 35 in good health. CDR3 nucleotides: TGTGCCAGTAGTCTGAGATCTAGCTCGGGGTATGGCTACACCTTC. As protein: CASSLRSSSGYGYTF.